This T cell receptor beta chain originates from a study of response to subunit inactivated influenza vaccine (dated by TCRdb to the late 2010s). Regarding the study in general: Deep quantitative T cell receptor repertoire profiling was used in the study to track responses to a trivalent subunit inactivated influenza vaccine.

Results and caveats for the whole study, not just this receptor: The authors proposed that each seasonal influenza vaccination may bring in only a limited number of new T cells.

This clonotype was seen at least ten times. Its antigen is still unknown. Nothing much larger sits one base from this clone, and base qualities are not available. V sheds 8 bases and J sheds 1 base, leaving 12 bases between their ends. The CDR3 measures 14 amino acids from cysteine to phenylalanine. Only the CDR3 region is kept as DNA, spanning 42 bases read in frame from base 1. Library method: RT-PCR. This sample was sequenced with an Illumina HiSeq 2500. TCRdb took the public reads, trimmed them with fastp at Q25, ran MiXCR for clone calling and kept in-frame beta chains. Each CDR3 protein appears once, grouped with its most common genes and DNA. For this sample there are roughly 650,000 distinct CDR3 sequences; approximately 14% appear just once. The ten largest make up around 10% of the sample.

This specimen consisted of PBMCs from blood, obtained roughly 13 days after vaccination. The chain employs TRBV12-3 or TRBV12-4 and TRBJ2-1; the D segment could be TRBD2, given 6 matching bases. The source of this sequence is a man aged 45-65 years who received an inactivated influenza vaccine. Donor details come from another sample of the same person, matched by shared clones. This receptor carries the CDR3 CASRGIRSYNEQFF. The nucleotides read TGTGCCAGCCGGGGGATCCGATCCTACAATGAGCAGTTCTTC.